A single count supports the clone carrying this T cell receptor beta chain. The data are from a study of blood T cell repertoires in COVID-19. The overall study: From T cells, B-cell-depleted T cells, or PBMCs came the material, which was cDNA or gDNA.

V lost 1 base and J 1 base, leaving 11 bases between the germline ends. CDR1 is GTSNPN and CDR2 is SVGIG in the germline V gene (reference sequence). This CDR3 contains 15 residues. In the authors' methods: It was from reference gene primer amplification that nucleated cell counts were estimated. Only in-frame clones appear in the TCRdb table, and some are missing; sequencing was by immunoSEQ multiplex PCR. Clone size and V and J calls were adopted from that table, with D and trimming inferred from the DNA. This table has a few hundred thousand clones, approximately 86% appearing once. The chain uses TRBV30 and TRBJ1-5, with D perhaps TRBD1 (6 bases). The clonotype comes from a man younger than 40 with active or convalescent COVID-19. The sequencing input was peripheral blood. The CDR3 DNA is TGTGCCTGGAGTGGTGTTCAGGGGAGCAATCAGCCCCAGCATTTT. Protein product: CAWSGVQGSNQPQHF.